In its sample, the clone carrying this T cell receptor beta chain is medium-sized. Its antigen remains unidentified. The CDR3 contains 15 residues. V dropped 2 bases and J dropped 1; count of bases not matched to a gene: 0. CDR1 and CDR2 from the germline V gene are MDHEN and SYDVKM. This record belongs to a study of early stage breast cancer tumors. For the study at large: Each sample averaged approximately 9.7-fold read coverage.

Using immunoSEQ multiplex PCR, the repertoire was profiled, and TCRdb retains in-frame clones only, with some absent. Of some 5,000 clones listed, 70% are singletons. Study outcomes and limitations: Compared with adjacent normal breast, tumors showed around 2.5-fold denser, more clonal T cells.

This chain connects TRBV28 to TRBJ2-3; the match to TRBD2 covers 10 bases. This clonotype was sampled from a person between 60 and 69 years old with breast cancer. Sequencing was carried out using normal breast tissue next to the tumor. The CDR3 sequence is CASSLLAGGTDTQYF. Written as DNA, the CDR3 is TGTGCCAGCAGTTTACTAGCGGGAGGCACAGATACGCAGTATTTT.